This T cell receptor (beta chain) came from a study of T cell changes during pregnancy in multiple sclerosis. Germline V CDR1 and CDR2: MGHRA, YSYEKL. This CDR3 region has 15 residues. V lost 5 bases to trimming and J lost 6 bases; unmatched junction nucleotides: 10. The assay was immunoSEQ multiplex PCR, and TCRdb's table has in-frame clones only and misses some. This table holds 90,000 to 150,000 clones, 80% to 95% found once. The source material was peripheral blood, sampled before pregnancy. The clonotype comes from a female donor with multiple sclerosis, enrolled in a pregnancy study. The chain uses TRBV4-1 and TRBJ2-3; 8 bases align to TRBD2. This CDR3 reads CASSGGRREWDTQYF. DNA for the CDR3: TGCGCCAGCAGCGGCGGGAGGCGGGAGTGGGATACGCAGTATTTT.